The sequence of this TCR beta chain was determined in a study of OX40 agonist ivuxolimab in advanced cancers. Study as a whole: It was permissible to have had prior anti-PD-1, anti-PD-L1 or anti-CTLA-4 therapy, and about 40% had some. The study, taken as a whole, reports: Patients who responded partially at 0.1-3.0 mg/kg showed clonal expansion ranking among the lowest. Clonal expansion was seen in CD4+ and CD8+ blood T cells by week 6 at 0.1 to 3.0 mg/kg.

Libraries were prepared by immunoSEQ multiplex PCR; TCRdb keeps only in-frame clonotypes and omits some of them. The sample contains 80,000 to 85,000 clones, more than 70% of which appear only once. Comment on this clone: Antigen: not known.

CDR1 and CDR2 (germline): LNHDA, SQIVND (reference sequence). This CDR3 comprises 15 residues. The germline V and J ends were trimmed by 6 bases and 5 bases, with 19 bases remaining between them. The TCR was taken from an adult with an advanced solid tumor such as melanoma, head and neck, liver or kidney cancer. Sequencing was performed on CD4+ or CD8+ T cells sorted from blood, taken in a trial of the OX40 agonist ivuxolimab. The chain joins TRBV19 to TRBJ1-1; D is perhaps TRBD1 (5 bases). The CDR3 loop is CASRPRTARGTEAFF. The DNA of the CDR3 is TGTGCCAGTAGGCCACGGACGGCCCGGGGGACTGAAGCTTTCTTT.